These T cell receptor beta chains were read from a single sample in a study of T cell responses to AZD1222 COVID-19 vaccine. Produced via immunoSEQ multiplex PCR; TCRdb's table is partial and in-frame only. The data hold 130,000 or so clones, with around nine tenths observed a single time. Sample: peripheral blood, taken on day 0 of AZD1222 vaccination. The receptor source for this set is an adult in good health. CDR3s leave out the opening cysteine and the closing phenylalanine or tryptophan. Fields, in order: J gene, clone size, V gene, CDR3 protein. Part of the rows lack a size; the others show once, few, many or a class for expanded clones.

j_call: TRBJ1-5; clone_size: NA; v_call: TRBV6-5; cdr3_aa: ASNIRNQPQH
j_call: TRBJ1-5; clone_size: NA; v_call: TRBV5-6; cdr3_aa: ASSFAGDQPQH
j_call: TRBJ1-2; clone_size: NA; v_call: TRBV6-1; cdr3_aa: ASSETPAGYT
j_call: TRBJ2-2; clone_size: NA; v_call: TRBV7-8; cdr3_aa: ASSPHGELF
j_call: TRBJ1-1; clone_size: NA; v_call: TRBV4-1; cdr3_aa: ASKTQGQTEAF
j_call: TRBJ2-3; clone_size: once; v_call: TRBV6-2/TRBV6-3; cdr3_aa: ASSSTPRDAADTQY
j_call: TRBJ2-7; clone_size: few; v_call: TRBV4-1; cdr3_aa: ASSQDSGTAAQY
j_call: TRBJ2-2; clone_size: NA; v_call: TRBV7-3; cdr3_aa: ASSFPGVNTGELF
j_call: TRBJ2-7; clone_size: NA; v_call: TRBV7-2; cdr3_aa: ASSQGLAGGLQY
j_call: TRBJ2-7; clone_size: NA; v_call: TRBV2; cdr3_aa: ASSDYEQY
j_call: TRBJ2-7; clone_size: NA; v_call: TRBV9; cdr3_aa: ASSVTSGSHYEQY
j_call: TRBJ1-5; clone_size: NA; v_call: TRBV5-1; cdr3_aa: ASSLDGTGIQPQH
j_call: TRBJ2-3; clone_size: NA; v_call: TRBV12-3/TRBV12-4; cdr3_aa: ASSLNFYTQY
j_call: TRBJ2-1; clone_size: NA; v_call: TRBV5-1; cdr3_aa: ASSFLAGVNEQF
j_call: TRBJ2-5; clone_size: NA; v_call: TRBV7-6; cdr3_aa: ASSSRGETQY
j_call: TRBJ2-1; clone_size: NA; v_call: TRBV7-2; cdr3_aa: ASSRDFSESRF
j_call: TRBJ1-2; clone_size: NA; v_call: TRBV3-1/TRBV3-2; cdr3_aa: ASSQEGTGGYSYGYT
j_call: TRBJ2-1; clone_size: NA; v_call: TRBV7-9; cdr3_aa: ASSVRETLSYNEQF
j_call: TRBJ1-5; clone_size: NA; v_call: TRBV10-3; cdr3_aa: AIRGEQHSNQPQH
j_call: TRBJ2-5; clone_size: NA; v_call: TRBV9; cdr3_aa: ASSVGLAGGGHQETQY
j_call: TRBJ2-7; clone_size: NA; v_call: TRBV5-4; cdr3_aa: ASSQAGLAGAYEQY
j_call: TRBJ1-5; clone_size: NA; v_call: TRBV3-1/TRBV3-2; cdr3_aa: ASSQGGGVGNQPQH
j_call: TRBJ1-5; clone_size: NA; v_call: TRBV11-2; cdr3_aa: ASSLVGNQPQH
j_call: TRBJ2-1; clone_size: NA; v_call: TRBV25-1; cdr3_aa: ASSSTSGLSYNEQF
j_call: TRBJ2-7; clone_size: NA; v_call: TRBV6-2/TRBV6-3; cdr3_aa: ASSRRLAGGHEQY
j_call: TRBJ2-3; clone_size: few; v_call: TRBV7-2; cdr3_aa: ASSLGASSADTQY
j_call: TRBJ2-1; clone_size: NA; v_call: TRBV11-2; cdr3_aa: ASSRAFGSYNEQF